The 8 T cell receptor beta chains listed next were all sequenced from one sample in a study of blood T cell repertoires in COVID-19. TCRdb's copy holds only in-frame clones and misses some; the assay was immunoSEQ multiplex PCR. The sample yields about 400,000 clones, 85% to 90% seen once. The material sequenced was PBMCs or T cells enriched from blood (not recorded which). These receptors came from a woman aged 25 to 39 with acute COVID-19.

J is TRBJ2-1 and V is TRBV10-3; 9 positions match TRBD2. Looked up from germline, CDR1 is ENHRY and CDR2 is SYGVKD. The CDR3 covers 15 residues. With 6 bases clipped from V and 3 bases from J, the junction kept 6 bases outside the gene matches. CDR3 loop: CAISPPSGDYNEQFF. CDR3 nucleotides: TGTGCCATCAGCCCACCTAGCGGGGACTACAATGAGCAGTTCTTC.

V and J are TRBV9 and TRBJ1-2; no clear D gene. This CDR3 spans 12 amino acids. The germline V gene has CDR1 SGDLS and CDR2 YYNGEE. The ends were cut back, 0 bases at V and 8 bases at J, with 8 bases in the middle. CDR3 protein: CASSVGGDGYTF. The CDR3 bases are TGTGCCAGCAGCGTAGGAGGAGACGGCTACACCTTC.

The genes are TRBV19 and TRBJ2-2; D is possibly TRBD2 (5 bases). Per the germline V gene, CDR1 is LNHDA and CDR2 is SQIVND (reference sequence). The CDR3 totals 16 residues. Trimming removed 3 bases at V and 5 bases at J, with 16 bases between. DNA of the CDR3: TGTGCCAGTAGTATGGGTTATGGTTCGGGGACCGGGGAGCTGTTTTTT. Translated: CASSMGYGSGTGELFF.

The chain has TRBV15 and TRBJ1-5, with 7 bases fitting TRBD1. The CDR3 contains 16 residues. Germline V gene lookup returns CDR1 LNHNV and CDR2 YYDKDF (reference sequence). J was trimmed by 6 bases and V by 3 bases; bases with no gene match: 11. The CDR3 DNA follows: TGTGCCACCAGCAGGTCTAGGACAGCAGGGGGTCAGCCCCAGCATTTT. Translating it yields CATSRSRTAGGQPQHF. Together with reference TRBV15 and TRBJ1-5, the CDR3 gives the full variable domain: DAMVIQNPRYQVTQFGKPVTLSCSQTLNHNVMYWYQQKSSQAPKLLFHYYDKDFNNEADTPDNFQSRRPNTSFCFLDIRSPGLGDTAMYLCATSRSRTAGGQPQHFGDGTRLSIL.

The V gene is TRBV12-5, the J gene TRBJ2-7, with 7 nucleotides matching TRBD1. The CDR3 spans 15 residues. J gave up 3 bases and V 1 base, and 6 bases lay outside the gene matches. The V gene's germline CDR1 is LGHNT and CDR2 FRNRAP. CDR3 nucleotide sequence: TGTGCTAGTGGTTTGGCCCTGGGACAGAACTACGAGCAGTACTTC. It yields the protein CASGLALGQNYEQYF.

This clone showed up just once. J is TRBJ2-3 and V is TRBV4-1; perhaps TRBD2 as D (6 bases). The CDR3 loop spans 15 amino acids. The germline V and J ends were trimmed by 4 bases and 3 bases, with 14 bases remaining between them. Germline CDR1 is MGHRA and CDR2 is YSYEKL. In DNA, the CDR3 is TGCGCCAGCAGCCCTAGACTAGGTTGGACAGATACGCAGTATTTT. It translates to CASSPRLGWTDTQYF.

Worth noting for this clone: Compared with germline, one end of the junction differs, possibly owing to a read error. The V call is TRBV5-1, the J call TRBJ1-1, with D tentatively TRBD1 (6 bases). CDR1 and CDR2 from the germline V gene are SGHRS and YFSETQ. The CDR3 is 15 residues long. The CDR3 spells CARSGGGAIGTEAFF. CDR3 DNA: TGCGCCCGCAGCGGCGGGGGGGCAATAGGCACTGAAGCTTTCTTT.

V is TRBV14 and J is TRBJ1-3; D uncertain. Germline lookup yields CDR1 SGHDN and CDR2 FVKESK. CDR3 length: 14 amino acids. The V and J ends lost 3 bases and 5 bases respectively, with 11 bases between them. This chain's CDR3 is CASSHQAFRNTIYF. The CDR3 nucleotides are TGTGCCAGCAGCCACCAGGCATTCCGAAACACCATATATTTT.